This TCR beta chain was found in a study of CD8+CD57+ T cells in acquired aplastic anemia. The study, taken as a whole, reports: It was found that 25 to 35 CD8+ CDR3 sequences were shared between patients and controls. CD8+ Simpson's diversity showed no significant patient-control difference.

The template for TCR beta VDJ and CDR3 sequence profiling was genomic DNA. TCRdb reanalysed the reads using MiXCR and keeps one entry per CDR3 protein. The table has some 150,000 distinct CDR3 sequences, about two thirds seen once; the top ten hold 45% to 60%. V lost 4 bases and J lost 5; bases outside the gene matches: 8. The germline CDR1 and CDR2 sequences are ENHRY and SYGVKD. There are 15 residues in the CDR3. Worth noting for this clonotype: Antigen specificity is unknown.

Patients sequenced had flow cytometry evidence of CD8+CD57+ cell expansion. Sequenced sample: sorted CD4+, CD8+, or CD8+CD57+ T cells (not recorded which) from PBMCs. The chain carries TRBV10-3 and TRBJ2-7; TRBD2 aligns across 10 bases. This clonotype originated in a human donor with aplastic anemia. This CDR3 reads CAISAAGTSVDEQYF. As DNA, the CDR3 is TGTGCCATCAGTGCGGCCGGGACTAGCGTTGACGAGCAGTACTTC.